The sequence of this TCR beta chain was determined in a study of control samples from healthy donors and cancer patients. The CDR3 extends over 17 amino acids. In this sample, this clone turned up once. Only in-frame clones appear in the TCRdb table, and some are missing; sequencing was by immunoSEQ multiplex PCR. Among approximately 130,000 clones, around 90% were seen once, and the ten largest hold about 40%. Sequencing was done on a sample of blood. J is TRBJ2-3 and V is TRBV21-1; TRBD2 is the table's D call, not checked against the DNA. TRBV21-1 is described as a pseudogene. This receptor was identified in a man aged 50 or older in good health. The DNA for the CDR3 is TGTGCCAGCAGCAAAGGGTTAAGCGGACCTTGCACAGATACGCAGTATTTT. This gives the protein CASSKGLSGPCTDTQYF.